The 30 T cell receptor beta chains listed next were all sequenced from one sample in a study of blood T cell repertoires in COVID-19. Assay used: immunoSEQ multiplex PCR; TCRdb lists only in-frame clones, some missing. This table holds tens of thousands of clones, around four fifths found once. Material: peripheral blood. These receptors were obtained from a woman aged 55-70 years with acute or convalescent COVID-19.

V gene TRBV3-1 (or the pseudogene TRBV3-2) combines with J gene TRBJ2-7; 11 bases line up with TRBD2. This CDR3 contains 16 residues. Losses at the gene ends were 3 bases for V and 2 bases for J; bases not matched to a gene: 6. Germline values: CDR1 LGHDT, CDR2 YNNKEL (reference sequence). This CDR3 is CASSHSIAGGPYEQYF. The CDR3 DNA reads as TGTGCCAGCAGCCACTCCATAGCGGGAGGGCCCTACGAGCAGTACTTC.

The V call is TRBV7-2, the J call TRBJ2-7; 7 bases are a match to TRBD2. J gave up 3 bases and V 1 base, and 6 bases lay outside the gene matches. The germline CDR1 and CDR2 sequences are SGHTA and FQGNSA. The CDR3 runs to 15 residues. CDR3 region: CASSLVGGGVYEQYF. CDR3 sequence (DNA): TGTGCCAGCAGCTTAGTGGGCGGGGGTGTCTACGAGCAGTACTTC.

The chain combines TRBV2 with TRBJ2-1, with TRBD1 matching over 8 bases. This CDR3 is 15 amino acids long. J was trimmed by 4 bases and V by 4 bases; bases with no gene match: 6. The germline V gene has CDR1 SNHLY and CDR2 FYNNEI. CDR3 sequence (DNA): TGTGCCAGCAGTGTAGACAGGGGAGAGTACAATGAGCAGTTCTTC. Protein product: CASSVDRGEYNEQFF. The variable domain in full, with the rest retrieved from reference TRBV2 and TRBJ2-1, is EPEVTQTPSHQVTQMGQEVILRCVPISNHLYFYWYRQILGQKVEFLVSFYNNEISEKSEIFDDQFSVERPDGSNFTLKIRSTKLEDSAMYFCASSVDRGEYNEQFFGPGTRLTVL.

This clone appeared a few times. This rearrangement joins TRBV12-3 or TRBV12-4 to TRBJ2-7; D not certain. The V and J ends lost 6 bases and 13 bases respectively, with 16 bases between them. This CDR3 has 11 residues. The CDR3 coding sequence is TGTGCCAGCAGCTCTGCTGCGCTTACCTACTTC. Residues: CASSSAALTYF.

The chain joins TRBV5-1 to TRBJ2-2, with 8 bases that match TRBD1. The length of the CDR3 is 16 residues. Germline lookup yields CDR1 SGHRS and CDR2 YFSETQ. The V segment lost 5 bases and the J segment 4 bases; nucleotides outside the gene matches: 10. The CDR3 protein is CASRPTGVDITGELFF. The DNA of the CDR3 is TGCGCCAGCAGGCCGACAGGGGTCGATATCACCGGGGAGCTGTTTTTT.

V gene TRBV5-1 combines with J gene TRBJ2-5, with 9 bases fitting TRBD2. Trimming at V came to 4 bases and at J to 1 base, leaving 8 bases not matched to a gene. Germline values: CDR1 SGHRS, CDR2 YFSETQ. The CDR3 loop spans 16 amino acids. The chain's CDR3 is CASSPIGSGGQETQYF. The CDR3 bases are TGCGCCAGCAGCCCGATAGGTAGCGGGGGCCAAGAGACCCAGTACTTC.

The chain combines TRBV7-9 with TRBJ1-1, with no clear D. The germline gives CDR1 SEHNR, CDR2 FQNEAQ (reference sequence). V was clipped by 1 base and J by 4 bases, with 10 bases between them. This CDR3 has 14 residues. This CDR3 reads CASSLVSAGTEAFF. The CDR3 region has the DNA TGTGCCAGCAGCTTAGTTTCAGCGGGCACTGAAGCTTTCTTT.

The chain uses TRBV30 and TRBJ1-6, with a tentative D call TRBD1 (6 bases). Germline CDR1 is GTSNPN and CDR2 is SVGIG (reference sequence). This CDR3 has 14 amino acids. V dropped 5 bases and J dropped 5 bases, with 13 bases sitting between them. The CDR3, as DNA: TGTGCCTGGCTAGGGGGGGCCAATAATTCACCCCTCCACTTT. Its protein is CAWLGGANNSPLHF.

The chain couples TRBV5-1 to TRBJ2-5; D is unclear. In germline, CDR1 is SGHRS, CDR2 YFSETQ. V was clipped by 7 bases and J by 0 bases, with 7 bases between them. The CDR3 consists of 12 residues. The CDR3 here is CASGPNQETQYF. The CDR3 DNA sequence: TGCGCCAGCGGGCCCAACCAAGAGACCCAGTACTTC.

As DNA, the CDR3 is TGTGCCAGCAGCCTTGGGGGGGGATACTCTAACTATGGCTACACCTTC. Translating gives CASSLGGGYSNYGYTF. The J gene is TRBJ1-2, the V gene TRBV11-3; TRBD1 might be the D (5 bases). CDR1 is SGHNT and CDR2 is YENEEA in the germline V gene. V gave up 5 bases and J gave up 0 bases, with 16 bases separating them. The CDR3 has 16 amino acids.

The chain uses TRBV6-2 or TRBV6-3 and TRBJ1-1, with D perhaps matching TRBD1 (5 bases). CDR1 MNHEY and CDR2 SVGEGT come from the germline V gene. The V gene lost 7 bases and the J gene lost 1 base, with 19 bases spanning the gap. CDR3 length: 16 residues. The CDR3 DNA follows: TGTGCCAGCACCCCCGGTGGGGCAGGATCGAACACTGAAGCTTTCTTT. It is translated as CASTPGGAGSNTEAFF.

V is TRBV7-9 and J is TRBJ1-2; 9 positions match TRBD1. Germline lookup yields CDR1 SEHNR and CDR2 FQNEAQ (reference sequence). The CDR3 runs 14 residues. With V trimmed by 4 bases and J by 4 bases, 4 bases remained unmatched. The CDR3 region is CASSSGTGFYGYTF. CDR3 DNA sequence: TGTGCCAGCAGCTCGGGGACAGGGTTCTATGGCTACACCTTC.

The V and J genes are TRBV7-9 and TRBJ1-4; TRBD1 matches at 7 bases. Germline V CDR1 and CDR2: SEHNR, FQNEAQ (reference sequence). V was clipped by 5 bases and J by 4 bases; unmatched bases: 4. The CDR3 has 14 amino acids. For the CDR3, the DNA is TGTGCCAGCAGCGGGGACAGAATTAATGAAAAACTGTTTTTT. It translates to CASSGDRINEKLFF. Full variable domain (outside the CDR3, taken from reference TRBV7-9 and TRBJ1-4): DTGVSQNPRHKITKRGQNVTFRCDPISEHNRLYWYRQTLGQGPEFLTYFQNEAQLEKSRLLSDRFSAERPKGSFSTLEIQRTEQGDSAMYLCASSGDRINEKLFFGSGTQLSVL.

This sequence joins TRBV2 and TRBJ1-3, with D possibly TRBD1 on 6 matching bases. Trimming shortened V by 11 bases and J by 1 base, and 12 bases separated the two germline ends. The CDR3 is 13 residues long. In germline, CDR1 is SNHLY, CDR2 FYNNEI. The CDR3 protein is CALGTGSGNTIYF. The CDR3 nucleotides are TGTGCCTTAGGAACAGGGTCTGGAAACACCATATATTTT.

The rearrangement joins TRBV11-2 to TRBJ2-7; weak D call: TRBD2 (6 bases). From germline, CDR1 is SGHAT and CDR2 FQNNGV. There are 15 residues in the CDR3. Trimming stripped 2 bases from V and 3 bases from J, with 14 bases between. CDR3 sequence (DNA): TGTGCCAGCAGCTTATCATTGGGACTTATCTACGAGCAGTACTTC. Amino acids: CASSLSLGLIYEQYF.

V is TRBV5-1 and J is TRBJ1-1, with a weak D call TRBD1 (6 bases). The CDR3 sequence is 14 residues long. Germline CDR1 reads SGHRS; CDR2 reads YFSETQ. The V and J ends lost 4 bases and 1 base respectively, with 11 bases between them. The CDR3 region has the DNA TGCGCCAGCAGCCTTGGCAGGGGGAACACTGAAGCTTTCTTT. Its translation: CASSLGRGNTEAFF.

This clone was detected once. J is TRBJ1-1 and V is TRBV18; perhaps TRBD1 as D (5 bases). There are 16 residues in the CDR3. The V gene's germline CDR1 is KGHSH and CDR2 LQKENI. Trimming took off 3 bases at V and 4 bases at J, with 18 bases between the two ends. The CDR3 nucleotides read TGTGCCAGCTCACCTGCGACGCGGGGCCAGGGCACTGAAGCTTTCTTT. Its protein is CASSPATRGQGTEAFF.

This clone showed up just once. The CDR3 coding sequence is TGTGCCTGGAGTATAACCTCGACAGGAACTCAGCCCCAGCATTTT. Translated, it gives CAWSITSTGTQPQHF. V is TRBV30 and J is TRBJ1-5, with D perhaps matching TRBD1 (6 bases). V was clipped by 2 bases and J by 6 bases, with 17 bases between them. Germline CDR1 is GTSNPN and CDR2 is SVGIG (reference sequence). This CDR3 spans 15 amino acids.

This clone has a single count. The chain is built from TRBV11-3 and TRBJ2-5; D gene unclear. CDR3 length: 13 residues. The germline CDR1 and CDR2 sequences are SGHNT and YENEEA. Trimming took 4 bases from V and 6 from J, leaving 12 bases between them. The DNA of the CDR3 is TGTGCCAGCAGCTCTATTCGGAGAAAGACCCAGTACTTC. Translation gives CASSSIRRKTQYF.

The rearrangement links TRBV30 to TRBJ1-5; D possibly corresponds to TRBD1 (6 bases). Germline-derived CDR1 and CDR2 are GTSNPN and SVGIG (reference sequence). V was trimmed by 4 bases and J by 4 bases, leaving 11 bases between them. CDR3 length equals 13 residues. The CDR3 loop is CAWNRDLNQPQHF. CDR3 coding DNA: TGTGCCTGGAACAGGGACCTAAATCAGCCCCAGCATTTT.

This chain joins TRBV5-1 and TRBJ1-1; D unresolved. The V end lost 4 bases, the J end lost 0 bases, and 7 bases lay between the germline ends. This CDR3 is 13 amino acids long. Germline CDR1 is SGHRS and CDR2 is YFSETQ. CDR3 loop: CASSDQVNTEAFF. Written as DNA, the CDR3 is TGCGCCAGCAGCGACCAGGTGAACACTGAAGCTTTCTTT. Full variable domain (outside the CDR3, taken from reference TRBV5-1 and TRBJ1-1): KAGVTQTPRYLIKTRGQQVTLSCSPISGHRSVSWYQQTPGQGLQFLFEYFSETQRNKGNFPGRFSGRQFSNSRSEMNVSTLELGDSALYLCASSDQVNTEAFFGQGTRLTVV.

The chain couples TRBV3-1 (or the pseudogene TRBV3-2) to TRBJ2-3, with 7 bases fitting TRBD2. The CDR3 length is 16 residues. Looked up from germline, CDR1 is LGHDT and CDR2 is YNNKEL (reference sequence). V was clipped by 4 bases and J by 0 bases; unmatched bases: 7. The CDR3 here is CASSRGAGQSTDTQYF. CDR3 sequence (DNA): TGTGCCAGCAGCCGGGGAGCGGGGCAGAGCACAGATACGCAGTATTTT.

V gene TRBV5-1 combines with J gene TRBJ1-2, with a tentative D call TRBD1 (6 bases). The CDR3 extends over 14 amino acids. Trimming removed 7 bases at V and 3 bases at J, with 16 bases between. CDR1 and CDR2 (germline): SGHRS, YFSETQ. CDR3 sequence (DNA): TGCGCCAGCTCCGCAGGGGATTCGTACTATGGCTACACCTTC. Translation: CASSAGDSYYGYTF.

The chain employs TRBV5-6 and TRBJ1-1; 7 bases agree with TRBD1. Germline CDR1 and CDR2: SGHDT and YYEEEE. V shed 4 bases and J 11 bases; nucleotides not matched to a gene: 17. There are 15 residues in the CDR3. The CDR3 DNA follows: TGTGCCAGCAGCACAGATGGGACAGCTGAACGGTTGGCTTTCTTT. Translation: CASSTDGTAERLAFF.

The chain links TRBV11-3 to TRBJ2-1; TRBD2 matches at 7 bases. The J segment lost 2 bases and the V segment lost 3 bases, leaving 7 bases of the junction unmatched. Germline CDR1 SGHNT, CDR2 YENEEA. This CDR3 comprises 16 residues. CDR3 DNA sequence: TGTGCCAGCAGCTTTGCATCCGGACTAGCCTACAATGAGCAGTTCTTC. Encoded protein: CASSFASGLAYNEQFF.

The chain is built from TRBV6-5 and TRBJ1-2, with a possible D match to TRBD1 (5 bases). Germline CDR1 reads MNHEY; CDR2 reads SVGAGI. Between the trimmed V and J ends, which lost 0 bases and 6 bases, there was a span of 14 bases. The CDR3 is 15 residues long. Here the CDR3 DNA reads TGTGCCAGCAGTTACTCTACGGGGGACCAGAATGGCTACACCTTC. Protein: CASSYSTGDQNGYTF.

The V and J genes are TRBV5-1 and TRBJ1-2, with a tentative D call TRBD1 (6 bases). This CDR3 contains 13 residues. Germline CDR1 SGHRS, CDR2 YFSETQ. Trimming left V 1 base short and J 6 bases short, with 10 bases between. DNA for the CDR3: TGCGCCAGCAGCTTGACAGGGAGTGATGGCTACACCTTC. Translation gives CASSLTGSDGYTF.

V and J are TRBV2 and TRBJ1-5; TRBD1 is a possible D gene (5 bases). Germline CDR1 and CDR2: SNHLY and FYNNEI. With 1 base removed from V and 0 bases from J, the gap between germline ends came to 10 bases. The CDR3 contains 16 residues. The CDR3 DNA follows: TGTGCCAGCAGTGAAGGGCGGGGGGATAGCAATCAGCCCCAGCATTTT. Its protein is CASSEGRGDSNQPQHF.

This chain uses TRBV5-1 with TRBJ2-1, with D possibly being TRBD2 (7 bases). CDR3 length equals 14 residues. V was trimmed by 0 bases and J by 15 bases, leaving 19 bases between them. Germline assignment: CDR1 SGHRS and CDR2 YFSETQ. As DNA, the CDR3 is TGCGCCAGCAGCTTGGCGGGCGGGGGCCAGCACCCGTTCTTC. This sequence encodes CASSLAGGGQHPFF.

This chain joins TRBV6-5 and TRBJ2-3; unclear D gene. The CDR3 contains 12 residues. CDR1 MNHEY and CDR2 SVGAGI come from the germline V gene. Trimming removed 8 bases from V and 8 bases from J, with 14 bases in between. CDR3 region: CASSERRGTQYF. CDR3 coding DNA: TGTGCCAGCTCCGAAAGGAGAGGTACGCAGTATTTT.